This T cell receptor beta chain emerged from a study of T cell repertoires in aging, cancer and after chemotherapy. Rearranged V-D-J TRB sequences were amplified with a mixed TRB-A/B primer pool. TCRdb reprocessed the multiplex PCR reads with MiXCR, giving one entry per CDR3 protein. The repertoire includes several thousand distinct CDR3 sequences, 20% to 25% of them detected once, and roughly 34% sits in the top ten. Germline CDR1 DFQATT, CDR2 SNEGSKA (reference sequence). There are 13 residues in the CDR3. V lost 3 bases to trimming and J lost 1 base, with 7 bases between them. Peripheral blood genomic DNA, not sorted cells or RNA, was the template.

The rearrangement links TRBV20-1 to TRBJ1-5; D is uncertain. Sequenced input: blood. The clonotype originates from a human donor with a solid tumor. CDR3 DNA sequence: TGCAGTGCTAGCCGGGCGAGCAATCAGCCCCAGCATTTT. It translates to CSASRASNQPQHF.